This TCR beta chain is from a study of shared clonotypes between healthy human individuals. In the original processing: Filtering differed, since immunoSEQ gave only junction sequences and no quality scores. Sequencing used immunoSEQ multiplex PCR; TCRdb keeps in-frame clones, though not all of them. Clone size and the V and J calls come from that table; the DNA yielded D and trimming. The sample holds 2 million to 3 million clones, more than 85% seen once. The TCR sequence derives from a man in his late teens or twenties in good health. Some clones in this sample may be carry-over from other donors' samples. Sequencing was carried out using naive CD4+ T cells from PBMCs. Noted subset: CD45RA+ positively selected.

The chain's CDR3 is CASSLVSAYEQYF. The CDR3 DNA follows: TGCGCCAGCAGCTTGGTATCCGCCTACGAGCAGTACTTC. The chain carries TRBV5-1 and TRBJ2-7, with D uncertain. Trimming removed 0 bases from V and 2 bases from J, with 6 bases in between. CDR3 length equals 13 residues. Germline V gives CDR1 SGHRS, CDR2 YFSETQ.